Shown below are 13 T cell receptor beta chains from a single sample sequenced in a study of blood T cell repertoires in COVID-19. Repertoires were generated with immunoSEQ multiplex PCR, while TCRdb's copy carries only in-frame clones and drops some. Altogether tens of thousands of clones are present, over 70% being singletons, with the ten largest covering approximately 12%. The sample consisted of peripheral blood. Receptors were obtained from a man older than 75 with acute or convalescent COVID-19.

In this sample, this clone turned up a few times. As DNA, the CDR3 is TGCAGTGCGGGAAACAGGGTTGGCTACACCTTC. It yields the protein CSAGNRVGYTF. The chain employs TRBV20-1 and TRBJ1-2; D may be TRBD1 (6 bases). Trimming left V 6 bases short and J 7 bases short, with 12 bases between. The CDR3 spans 11 residues. CDR1 and CDR2 (germline): DFQATT, SNEGSKA (reference sequence).

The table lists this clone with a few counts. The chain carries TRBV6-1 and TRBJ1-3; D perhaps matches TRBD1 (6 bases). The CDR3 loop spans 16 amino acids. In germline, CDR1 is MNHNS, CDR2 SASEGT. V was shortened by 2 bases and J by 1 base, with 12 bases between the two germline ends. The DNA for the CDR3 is TGTGCCAGCAGTGAACTAGGCAGGGGATCTGGAAACACCATATATTTT. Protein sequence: CASSELGRGSGNTIYF.

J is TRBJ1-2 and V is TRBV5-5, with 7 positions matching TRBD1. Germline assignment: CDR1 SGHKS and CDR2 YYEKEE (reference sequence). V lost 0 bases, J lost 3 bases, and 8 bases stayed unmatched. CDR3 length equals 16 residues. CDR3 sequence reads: CASSLVTGTSDYGYTF. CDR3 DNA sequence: TGTGCCAGCAGCTTGGTGACAGGGACGTCGGACTATGGCTACACCTTC.

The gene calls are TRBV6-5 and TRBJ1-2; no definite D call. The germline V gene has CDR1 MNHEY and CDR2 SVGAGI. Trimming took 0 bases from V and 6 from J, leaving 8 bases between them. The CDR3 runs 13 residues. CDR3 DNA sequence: TGTGCCAGCAGTTACTCGACAAGTAATGGCTACACCTTC. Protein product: CASSYSTSNGYTF.

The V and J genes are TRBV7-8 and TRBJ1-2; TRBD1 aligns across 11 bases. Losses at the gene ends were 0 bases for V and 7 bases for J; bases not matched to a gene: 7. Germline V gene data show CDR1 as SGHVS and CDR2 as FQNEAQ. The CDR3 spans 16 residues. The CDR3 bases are TGTGCCAGCAGCTTAGCGCGAGGACAGGGGGCTGGTGGCTACACCTTC. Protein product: CASSLARGQGAGGYTF.

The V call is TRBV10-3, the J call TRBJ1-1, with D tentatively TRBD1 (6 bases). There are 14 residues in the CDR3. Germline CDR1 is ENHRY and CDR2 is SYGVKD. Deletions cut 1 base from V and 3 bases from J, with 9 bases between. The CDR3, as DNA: TGTGCCATCAGTGAGTTAGCAGGGGACACTGAAGCTTTCTTT. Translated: CAISELAGDTEAFF.

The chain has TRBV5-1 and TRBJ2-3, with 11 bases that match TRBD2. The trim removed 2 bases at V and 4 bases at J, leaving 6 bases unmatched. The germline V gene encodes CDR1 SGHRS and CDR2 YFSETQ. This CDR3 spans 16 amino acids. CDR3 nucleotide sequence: TGCGCCAGCAGCTTAACGGTAGCGGGGGGGCCAGATACGCAGTATTTT. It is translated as CASSLTVAGGPDTQYF.

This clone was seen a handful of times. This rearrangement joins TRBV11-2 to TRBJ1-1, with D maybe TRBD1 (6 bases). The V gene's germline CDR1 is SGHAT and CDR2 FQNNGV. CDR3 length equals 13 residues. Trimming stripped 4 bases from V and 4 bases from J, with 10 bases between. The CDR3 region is CASSWTDTTEAFF. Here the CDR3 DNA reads TGTGCCAGCAGCTGGACAGACACCACTGAAGCTTTCTTT.

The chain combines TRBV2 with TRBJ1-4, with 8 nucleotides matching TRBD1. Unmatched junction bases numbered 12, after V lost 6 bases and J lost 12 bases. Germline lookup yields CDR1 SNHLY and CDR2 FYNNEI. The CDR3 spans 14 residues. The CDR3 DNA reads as TGTGCCAGCAGGAAGACAGGGGATGGGAGGGAACTGTTTTTT. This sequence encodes CASRKTGDGRELFF.

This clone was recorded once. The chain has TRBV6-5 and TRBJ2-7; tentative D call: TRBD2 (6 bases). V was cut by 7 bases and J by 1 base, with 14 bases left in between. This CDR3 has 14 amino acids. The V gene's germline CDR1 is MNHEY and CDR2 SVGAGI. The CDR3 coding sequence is TGTGCCAGCAAGGGCCTAGCGACATCCTACGAGCAGTACTTC. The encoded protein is CASKGLATSYEQYF.

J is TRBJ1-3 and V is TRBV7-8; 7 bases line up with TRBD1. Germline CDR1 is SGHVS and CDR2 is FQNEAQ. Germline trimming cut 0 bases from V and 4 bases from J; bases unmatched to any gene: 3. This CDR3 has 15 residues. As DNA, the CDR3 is TGTGCCAGCAGCTTAGCTAGGGGGCAAGGAAACACCATATATTTT. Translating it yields CASSLARGQGNTIYF.

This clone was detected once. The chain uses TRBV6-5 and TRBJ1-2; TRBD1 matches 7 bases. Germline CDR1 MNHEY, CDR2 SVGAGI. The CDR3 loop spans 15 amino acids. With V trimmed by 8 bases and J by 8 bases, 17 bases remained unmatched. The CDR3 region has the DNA TGTGCCAGCGGGGACAGTCGAGCACCTATTACGGGCTACACCTTC. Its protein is CASGDSRAPITGYTF.

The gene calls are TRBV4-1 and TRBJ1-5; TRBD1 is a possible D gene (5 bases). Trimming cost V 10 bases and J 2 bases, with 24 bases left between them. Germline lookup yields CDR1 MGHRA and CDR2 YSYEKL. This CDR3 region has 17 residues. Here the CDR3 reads CAIPTRDSWTGNQPQHF. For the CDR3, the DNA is TGCGCCATCCCCACCCGGGACTCCTGGACCGGCAATCAGCCCCAGCATTTT.